The 24 T cell receptor beta chains listed next were all sequenced from one sample in a study of blood T cell repertoires in COVID-19. Assay: immunoSEQ multiplex PCR; the TCRdb copy retains only in-frame clones and omits some. The sample shows over 150,000 clones, about 80% of them seen only once. Sequenced material: peripheral blood. The receptors shown here come from a man between 60 and 75 years old with acute or convalescent COVID-19.

The chain employs TRBV5-1 and TRBJ2-5; 7 bases fit TRBD1. With V trimmed by 1 base and J by 5 bases, 5 bases remained unmatched. Germline CDR1 SGHRS, CDR2 YFSETQ. The CDR3 extends over 14 amino acids. This CDR3 is CASSLRQGWETQYF. The CDR3 nucleotides are TGCGCCAGCAGCTTGAGACAGGGATGGGAGACCCAGTACTTC.

The rearrangement joins TRBV6-6 to TRBJ1-6, with D perhaps TRBD1 (6 bases). The CDR3 is 14 residues long. Germline V gene sequence: CDR1 MNHNY, CDR2 SVGAGI (reference sequence). The germline V and J ends were trimmed by 2 bases and 7 bases, with 9 bases remaining between them. The CDR3 loop is CASSYDRLNSPLHF. The DNA of the CDR3 is TGTGCCAGCAGTTACGACAGGTTAAATTCACCCCTCCACTTT.

The rearrangement uses TRBV4-3 and TRBJ1-4, with a possible D match to TRBD1 (5 bases). Germline V gives CDR1 LGHNA, CDR2 YSLEER. V was cut by 0 bases and J by 7 bases, with 9 bases left in between. The length of the CDR3 is 14 residues. CDR3 DNA: TGCGCCAGCAGCCAAGACCGACAGTTTGAAAAACTGTTTTTT. Protein product: CASSQDRQFEKLFF.

The chain uses TRBV10-2 and TRBJ2-2; 7 bases map to TRBD1. Germline CDR1 and CDR2: WSHSY and SAAADI. The J segment lost 1 base and the V segment lost 1 base, leaving 3 bases of the junction unmatched. The CDR3 consists of 16 residues. CDR3 in DNA: TGCGCCAGCAGTGAGTGGGGACAGTTGAACACCGGGGAGCTGTTTTTT. Protein: CASSEWGQLNTGELFF.

This clone was seen a handful of times. CDR3 region: CASSPQTAYNSPLHF. The CDR3 DNA sequence: TGTGCCAGCAGTCCCCAGACAGCCTATAATTCACCCCTCCACTTT. The gene calls are TRBV2 and TRBJ1-6; a possible D gene is TRBD1 (5 bases). V shed 5 bases and J shed 2 bases, with 10 bases lying between them. Germline CDR1 and CDR2: SNHLY and FYNNEI. There are 15 residues in the CDR3.

This chain uses TRBV6-2 or TRBV6-3 with TRBJ2-3, with a tentative D call TRBD1 (6 bases). Trimming stripped 0 bases from V and 7 bases from J, with 8 bases between. CDR1 and CDR2 from the germline V gene are MNHEY and SVGEGT. The CDR3 runs 13 residues. The CDR3 region has the DNA TGTGCCAGCAGTTACTCCACAGGGAATACGCAGTATTTT. It specifies CASSYSTGNTQYF.

The CDR3 protein is CASSSGTGGSTEAFF. The CDR3 DNA follows: TGTGCCAGCAGTTCCGGGACAGGGGGTTCCACTGAAGCTTTCTTT. The J gene is TRBJ1-1, the V gene TRBV6-2 or TRBV6-3; 11 bases are shared with TRBD1. Germline assignment: CDR1 MNHEY and CDR2 SVGEGT. V trimming: 4 bases; J trimming: 4 bases; junction bases outside the gene matches: 5. This CDR3 spans 15 amino acids.

The CDR3 DNA reads as TGTGCCTGGAGAGAGACAGGGGGAATTCAGCCCCAGCATTTT. Translating gives CAWRETGGIQPQHF. The rearrangement links TRBV30 to TRBJ1-5, with 9 bases that match TRBD1. This CDR3 has 14 residues. The V segment lost 3 bases and the J segment 6 bases; nucleotides outside the gene matches: 6. Germline CDR1 and CDR2: GTSNPN and SVGIG (reference sequence).

The genes are TRBV19 and TRBJ2-2; 8 nucleotides align to TRBD1. The germline gives CDR1 LNHDA, CDR2 SQIVND (reference sequence). Losses at the gene ends were 7 bases for V and 1 base for J; bases not matched to a gene: 17. The CDR3 runs 19 residues. The CDR3 loop reads CASKFSMPRDRRNTGELFF. The CDR3 nucleotides read TGTGCCAGTAAGTTTTCAATGCCGCGGGACAGGAGGAACACCGGGGAGCTGTTTTTT. Drawing the rest from reference TRBV19 and TRBJ2-2, the complete variable domain is DGGITQSPKYLFRKEGQNVTLSCEQNLNHDAMYWYRQDPGQGLRLIYYSQIVNDFQKGDIAEGYSVSREKKESFPLTVTSAQKNPTAFYLCASKFSMPRDRRNTGELFFGEGSRLTVL.

The rearrangement links TRBV5-6 to TRBJ1-1, with a weak D call TRBD1 (6 bases). This CDR3 has 12 amino acids. The germline gives CDR1 SGHDT, CDR2 YYEEEE. The V gene lost 4 bases and the J gene lost 11 bases, with 15 bases spanning the gap. CDR3 sequence: CASSQYRAGAFF. The CDR3 DNA reads TGTGCCAGCAGCCAATACAGGGCCGGCGCTTTCTTT.

This chain joins TRBV6-1 and TRBJ2-1; the match to TRBD1 covers 11 bases. The J segment lost 8 bases and the V segment lost 6 bases, leaving 12 bases of the junction unmatched. Germline V gene data show CDR1 as MNHNS and CDR2 as SASEGT. The CDR3 runs to 16 residues. DNA of the CDR3: TGTGCCAGCAGAGAAACCGGGACAGGGGGTCGCGATGAGCAGTTCTTC. Translated, it gives CASRETGTGGRDEQFF.

This chain connects TRBV25-1 to TRBJ2-2, with D hard to call. Germline lookup yields CDR1 MGHDK and CDR2 SYGVNS. This CDR3 is 14 amino acids long. V lost 6 bases and J lost 6, with 14 bases in between. CDR3: CASSNYPVAGELFF. CDR3 nucleotide sequence: TGTGCCAGCAGCAACTACCCGGTGGCCGGGGAGCTGTTTTTT.

The chain uses TRBV23-1 and TRBJ2-1; maybe TRBD1 (6 bases). TRBV23-1 is an ORF, and what it does is uncertain. CDR3 size: 13 residues. Trimming left V 0 bases short and J 9 bases short, with 9 bases between. In nucleotides, the CDR3 is TGCGCCAGCAGTCAATCAGGGGGAAGTGAGCAGTTCTTC. Amino acid sequence: CASSQSGGSEQFF.

The J gene is TRBJ1-3, the V gene TRBV18; D call uncertain. Germline V gene lookup returns CDR1 KGHSH and CDR2 LQKENI. Trimming removed 0 bases at V and 0 bases at J, with 12 bases between. This CDR3 is built from 17 residues. The CDR3 spells CASSPPLQVTSGNTIYF. Here the CDR3 DNA reads TGTGCCAGCTCACCACCGCTCCAGGTTACCTCTGGAAACACCATATATTTT.

The rearrangement links TRBV13 to TRBJ2-3; possible D gene TRBD2, 5 bases. Germline V CDR1 and CDR2: PRHDT, FYEKMQ (reference sequence). The V end lost 5 bases, the J end lost 5 bases, and 11 bases lay between the germline ends. The CDR3 sequence is 13 residues long. Here the CDR3 reads CASSAGLGDTQYF. CDR3 DNA sequence: TGTGCCAGCAGCGCCGGACTCGGAGATACGCAGTATTTT.

The chain joins TRBV2 to TRBJ1-5; 7 positions agree with TRBD1. V dropped 5 bases and J dropped 2; count of bases not matched to a gene: 6. CDR3 length equals 15 residues. Germline assignment: CDR1 SNHLY and CDR2 FYNNEI. The DNA for the CDR3 is TGTGCCAGCAGTCCACAGGGGCGCGGCAATCAGCCCCAGCATTTT. This encodes CASSPQGRGNQPQHF.

The chain couples TRBV7-2 to TRBJ2-2; TRBD2 is a possible D gene (7 bases). Germline V lookup: CDR1 SGHTA, CDR2 FQGNSA. This CDR3 is 17 amino acids long. Trimming cost V 5 bases and J 0 bases, with 16 bases left between them. CDR3 in amino acids: CASSHKRGAANTGELFF. CDR3 coding DNA: TGTGCCAGCAGCCATAAACGGGGGGCAGCGAACACCGGGGAGCTGTTTTTT.

CDR3 amino acids: CASSSGLAGEIETQYF. The CDR3 DNA reads as TGTGCCAGCAGCTCGGGACTAGCGGGAGAAATAGAGACCCAGTACTTC. This chain links TRBV11-2 with TRBJ2-5; 14 bases match TRBD2. CDR3 length: 16 residues. Germline values: CDR1 SGHAT, CDR2 FQNNGV. The V and J ends lost 4 bases and 4 bases, in that order; junction bases with no gene match: 5.

The rearrangement uses TRBV5-5 and TRBJ2-7; 8 bases line up with TRBD1. The CDR3 runs 16 residues. Losses at the gene ends were 1 base for V and 7 bases for J; bases not matched to a gene: 13. Germline-derived CDR1 and CDR2 are SGHKS and YYEKEE (reference sequence). CDR3 in amino acids: CASSLIGTGKTGEQYF. The CDR3 coding sequence is TGTGCCAGCAGCTTGATCGGGACAGGAAAGACGGGGGAGCAGTACTTC.

Only a few counts were recorded for this clone. The V call is TRBV19, the J call TRBJ1-6; weak D call: TRBD1 (5 bases). CDR1 is LNHDA, CDR2 SQIVND, per germline (reference sequence). The CDR3 covers 15 residues. Trimming left V 3 bases short and J 6 bases short, with 12 bases between. CDR3 nucleotides: TGTGCCAGTAGTATTGGCGACAGATTTAATTCACCCCTCCACTTT. Translated: CASSIGDRFNSPLHF.

The chain has TRBV19 and TRBJ2-3, with TRBD2 identical over 12 bases. V was clipped by 4 bases and J by 0 bases; unmatched bases: 5. CDR1 and CDR2 from the germline V gene are LNHDA and SQIVND (reference sequence). The CDR3 consists of 17 residues. The CDR3 nucleotides read TGTGCCAGTAGTACCGCTCTAGCGGGGGGGAGCACAGATACGCAGTATTTT. Its protein is CASSTALAGGSTDTQYF.

This rearrangement joins TRBV5-4 to TRBJ2-3; TRBD2 is a possible D gene (7 bases). V lost 5 bases to trimming and J lost 7 bases, with 20 bases between them. Germline V CDR1 and CDR2: SGHNT, YYREEE (reference sequence). CDR3 length: 15 residues. CDR3 in amino acids: CASSTGRELANTQYF. Here the CDR3 DNA reads TGTGCCAGCAGTACAGGGAGGGAACTGGCAAATACGCAGTATTTT.

The chain carries TRBV6-5 and TRBJ2-1, with 9 bases identical to TRBD2. V was clipped by 1 base and J by 7 bases; unmatched bases: 8. The germline gives CDR1 MNHEY, CDR2 SVGAGI. The CDR3 is made up of 16 amino acids. In DNA form, the CDR3 reads TGTGCCAGCAGTTACTTAGCGGGGGCCTTTAATAATGAGCAGTTCTTC. Translation gives CASSYLAGAFNNEQFF.

The V and J genes are TRBV7-2 and TRBJ1-6; 11 bases map to TRBD1. CDR1 and CDR2 from the germline V gene are SGHTA and FQGNSA. Trimming at V came to 5 bases and at J to 4 bases, leaving 7 bases not matched to a gene. CDR3 length: 17 residues. The CDR3 coding sequence is TGTGCCAGCAGCCCCGGACAGGGGGCCGCGTATAATTCACCCCTCCACTTT. It codes for CASSPGQGAAYNSPLHF.